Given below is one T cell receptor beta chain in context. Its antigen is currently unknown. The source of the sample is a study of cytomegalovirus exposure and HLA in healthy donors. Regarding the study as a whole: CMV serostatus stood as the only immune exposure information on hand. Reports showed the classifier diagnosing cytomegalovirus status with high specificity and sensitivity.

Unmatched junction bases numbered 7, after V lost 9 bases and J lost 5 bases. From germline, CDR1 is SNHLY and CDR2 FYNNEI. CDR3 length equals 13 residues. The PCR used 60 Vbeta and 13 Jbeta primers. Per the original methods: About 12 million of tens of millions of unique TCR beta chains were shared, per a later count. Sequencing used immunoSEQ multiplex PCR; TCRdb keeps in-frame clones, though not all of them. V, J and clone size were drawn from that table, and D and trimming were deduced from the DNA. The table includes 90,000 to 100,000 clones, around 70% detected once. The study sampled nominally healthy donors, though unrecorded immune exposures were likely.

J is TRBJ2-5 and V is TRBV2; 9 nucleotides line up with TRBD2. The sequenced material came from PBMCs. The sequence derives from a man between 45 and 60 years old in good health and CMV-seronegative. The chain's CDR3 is CARGLAGGETQYF. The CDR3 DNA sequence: TGTGCCAGGGGACTAGCAGGGGGGGAGACCCAGTACTTC.